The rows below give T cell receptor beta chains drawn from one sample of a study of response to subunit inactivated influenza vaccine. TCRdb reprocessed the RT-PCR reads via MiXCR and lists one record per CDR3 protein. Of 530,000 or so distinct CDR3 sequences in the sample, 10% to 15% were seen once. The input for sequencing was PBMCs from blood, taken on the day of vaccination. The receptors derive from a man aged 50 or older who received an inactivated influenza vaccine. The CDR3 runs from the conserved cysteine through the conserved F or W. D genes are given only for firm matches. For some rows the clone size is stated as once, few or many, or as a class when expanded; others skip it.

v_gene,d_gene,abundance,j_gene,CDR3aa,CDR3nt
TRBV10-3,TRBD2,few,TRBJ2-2,CAISASSGGLNTGELFF,TGTGCCATCAGTGCGTCTAGCGGGGGGCTGAACACCGGGGAGCTGTTTTTT
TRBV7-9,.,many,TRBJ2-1,CASSLMGDHTYEQFF,TGTGCCAGCAGCTTAATGGGAGACCACACCTATGAGCAGTTCTTC
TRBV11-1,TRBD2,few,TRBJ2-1,CASSLVVGVAGGLPADNEQFF,TGTGCCAGCAGCTTAGTAGTGGGAGTAGCGGGAGGGCTTCCTGCGGACAATGAGCAGTTCTTC
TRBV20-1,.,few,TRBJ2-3,CSARGRRSSTDTQYF,TGCAGTGCTAGAGGAAGGAGGTCTAGCACAGATACGCAGTATTTT
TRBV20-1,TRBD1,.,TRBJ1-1,CSAIDNRGITEAFF,TGCAGTGCAATTGATAACAGGGGAATCACTGAAGCTTTCTTT
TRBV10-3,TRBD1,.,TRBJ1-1,CAISVRGLESEAFF,TGTGCCATCAGTGTTAGGGGGCTAGAATCTGAAGCTTTCTTT
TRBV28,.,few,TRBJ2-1,CASCDTSSYNEQFF,TGTGCCAGCTGCGATACCAGCTCCTACAATGAGCAGTTCTTC
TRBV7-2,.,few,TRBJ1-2,CASSSGIFYGYTF,TGTGCCAGCAGCTCCGGGATATTTTATGGCTACACCTTC
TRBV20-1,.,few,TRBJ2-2,CSARGSAGELFF,TGCAGTGCTAGAGGGTCCGCCGGGGAGCTGTTTTTT
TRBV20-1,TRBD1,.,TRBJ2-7,CSARDHRGQYEQYF,TGCAGTGCTAGAGATCACAGGGGGCAGTACGAGCAGTACTTC
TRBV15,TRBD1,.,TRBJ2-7,CATSRGGTASYEQYF,TGTGCCACCAGCAGAGGGGGGACAGCTTCCTACGAGCAGTACTTC
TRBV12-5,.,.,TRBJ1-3,CAGRGGAPGNTIYF,TGTGCTGGCCGAGGAGGCGCCCCTGGAAACACCATATATTTT
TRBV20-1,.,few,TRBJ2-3,CSARDPQQTRQYF,TGCAGTGCTAGAGATCCCCAACAGACGAGGCAGTATTTT
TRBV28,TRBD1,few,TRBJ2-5,CATTDRVKVKTQYF,TGTGCCACCACCGACAGGGTGAAGGTCAAGACCCAGTACTTC
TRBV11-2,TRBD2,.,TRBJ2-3,CVSSFRPSSGRAPDTQYF,TGTGTCAGCAGCTTCCGCCCGTCGAGCGGGAGGGCCCCAGATACGCAGTATTTT
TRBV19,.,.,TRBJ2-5,CASSTGLTSETQYF,TGTGCCAGTAGTACCGGACTGACTTCGGAGACCCAGTACTTC
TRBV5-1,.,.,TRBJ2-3,CASSLGDSVVSDTQYF,TGCGCCAGCAGCTTGGGGGACTCAGTCGTTTCGGATACGCAGTATTTT
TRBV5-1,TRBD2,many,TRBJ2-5,CASSLASGGLQETQYF,TGCGCCAGCAGCTTGGCCAGCGGGGGACTGCAAGAGACCCAGTACTTC
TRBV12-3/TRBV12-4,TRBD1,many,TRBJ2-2,CASRGDRVRAGELFF,TGTGCCAGCAGGGGCGACAGGGTGAGGGCCGGGGAGCTGTTTTTT
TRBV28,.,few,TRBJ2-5,CASRTLISGGGGKTQYF,TGTGCCAGCAGGACCCTAATTAGCGGAGGGGGAGGGAAGACCCAGTACTTC
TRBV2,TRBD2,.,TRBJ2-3,CASSGRTSGADTQYF,TGTGCCAGCAGTGGCAGGACTAGCGGGGCAGATACGCAGTATTTT
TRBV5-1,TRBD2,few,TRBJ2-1,CASSEREGLEQFF,TGCGCCAGCAGCGAGCGGGAGGGTCTTGAGCAGTTCTTC
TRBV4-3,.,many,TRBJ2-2,CASSQETLSGFVNTGELFF,TGCGCCAGCAGCCAAGAGACCTTAAGCGGTTTTGTGAACACCGGGGAGCTGTTTTTT
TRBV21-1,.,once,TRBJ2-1,CASSKEWGSRDEQFF,TGTGCCAGCAGCAAAGAGTGGGGGTCTAGAGATGAGCAGTTCTTC
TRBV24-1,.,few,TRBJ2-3,CATEDTGTDTQYF,TGTGCCACTGAGGATACAGGCACAGATACGCAGTATTTT
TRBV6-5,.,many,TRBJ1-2,CASSYSWQAVGGYTF,TGTGCCAGCAGTTACTCGTGGCAGGCAGTCGGTGGCTACACCTTC
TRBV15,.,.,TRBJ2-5,CATSRDLAAETQYF,TGTGCCACCAGCAGAGATTTGGCCGCGGAGACCCAGTACTTC
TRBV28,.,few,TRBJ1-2,CASQGDDGYTF,TGTGCCAGCCAAGGGGACGATGGCTACACCTTC
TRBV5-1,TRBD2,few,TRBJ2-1,CASSGSGGAEWNEQFF,TGCGCCAGCAGCGGGAGCGGGGGGGCCGAGTGGAATGAGCAGTTCTTC
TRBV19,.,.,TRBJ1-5,CASSMHRYYSNQPQHF,TGTGCCAGTAGTATGCACAGGTACTATAGCAATCAGCCCCAGCATTTT
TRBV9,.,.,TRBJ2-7,CASSVASGGSDEQYF,TGTGCCAGCAGCGTAGCCTCCGGGGGCTCCGACGAGCAGTACTTC
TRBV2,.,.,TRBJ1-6,CASSERQGASPLHF,TGTGCCAGCAGTGAACGCCAGGGTGCTTCACCCCTCCACTTT
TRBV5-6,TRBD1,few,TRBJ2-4,CASRDSRLAKNIQYF,TGTGCCAGCCGGGACAGCCGCCTAGCCAAAAACATTCAGTACTTC
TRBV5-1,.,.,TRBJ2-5,CASSLDQGGETQYF,TGCGCCAGCAGCTTGGATCAGGGTGGAGAGACCCAGTACTTC
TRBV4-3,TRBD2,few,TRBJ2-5,CASSQFAGGPQTQYF,TGCGCCAGCAGCCAATTTGCGGGAGGGCCACAGACCCAGTACTTC
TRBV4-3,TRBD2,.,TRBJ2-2,CASSQGSGRDTGELFF,TGCGCCAGCAGCCAAGGTAGCGGGAGGGACACCGGGGAGCTGTTTTTT
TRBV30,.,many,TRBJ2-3,CAWSVRWGFSDTQYF,TGTGCCTGGAGTGTACGGTGGGGATTCTCAGATACGCAGTATTTT
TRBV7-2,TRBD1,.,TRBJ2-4,CASSLGTANIQYF,TGTGCCAGCAGCCTCGGGACAGCAAACATTCAGTACTTC
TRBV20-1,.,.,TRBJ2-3,CSAPPRSTDTQYF,TGCAGTGCGCCACCTCGGAGCACAGATACGCAGTATTTT
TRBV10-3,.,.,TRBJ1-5,CAIRTGSNQPQHF,TGTGCCATCAGAACAGGGAGCAATCAGCCCCAGCATTTT
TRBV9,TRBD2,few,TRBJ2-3,CASSVGSGRTTTATQYF,TGTGCCAGCAGCGTAGGTAGCGGGAGGACTACCACCGCTACGCAGTATTTT
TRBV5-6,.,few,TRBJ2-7,CASSLFGRGVNEQYF,TGTGCCAGCAGCTTGTTCGGCAGGGGAGTCAACGAGCAGTACTTC
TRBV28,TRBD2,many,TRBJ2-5,CASRILAGGFAGTQYF,TGTGCCAGCAGGATACTAGCGGGAGGATTCGCTGGGACCCAGTACTTC
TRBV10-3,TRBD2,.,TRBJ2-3,CAIRPLAGGLFTQYF,TGTGCCATCCGCCCCTTAGCGGGAGGGCTATTTACGCAGTATTTT
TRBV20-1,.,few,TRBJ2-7,CSAPGPSSYEQYF,TGCAGTGCTCCGGGCCCGAGCTCCTACGAGCAGTACTTC